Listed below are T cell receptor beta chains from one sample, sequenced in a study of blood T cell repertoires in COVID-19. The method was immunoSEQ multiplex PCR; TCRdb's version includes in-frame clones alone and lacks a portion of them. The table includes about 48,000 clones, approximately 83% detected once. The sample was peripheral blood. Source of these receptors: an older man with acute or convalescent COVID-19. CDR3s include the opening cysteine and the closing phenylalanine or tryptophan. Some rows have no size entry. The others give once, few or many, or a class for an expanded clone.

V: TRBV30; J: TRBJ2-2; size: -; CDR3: CAWSADRGRELFF
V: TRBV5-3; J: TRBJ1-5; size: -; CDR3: CARSLGQGALNQPQHF
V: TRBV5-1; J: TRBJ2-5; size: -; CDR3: CASSPAQGKETQYF
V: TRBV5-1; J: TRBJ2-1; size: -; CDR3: CASSLVAGTNNEQFF
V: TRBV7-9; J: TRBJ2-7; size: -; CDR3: CASRHSSYEQYF
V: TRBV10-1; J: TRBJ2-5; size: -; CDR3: CASSEPGIQETQYF
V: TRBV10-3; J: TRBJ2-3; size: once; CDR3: CAIKSGGGTDTQYF
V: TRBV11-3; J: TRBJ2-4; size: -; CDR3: CASSLRGGRANIQYF
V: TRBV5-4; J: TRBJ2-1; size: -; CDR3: CASSHAGTASYNEQFF
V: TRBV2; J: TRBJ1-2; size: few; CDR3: CASSEWSGVDYGYTF
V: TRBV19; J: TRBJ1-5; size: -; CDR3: CASSRGGYSNQPQHF
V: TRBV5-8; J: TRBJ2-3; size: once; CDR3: CASSFRGLVSDTQYF
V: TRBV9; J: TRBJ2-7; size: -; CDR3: CASSTHRREGIYEQYF
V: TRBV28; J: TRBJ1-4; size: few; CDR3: CASTGTNEKLFF
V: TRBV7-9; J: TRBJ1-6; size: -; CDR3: CASSLGTRTGNSPLHF
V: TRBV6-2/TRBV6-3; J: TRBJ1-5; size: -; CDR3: CASSPPGESGPYRSQPQHF
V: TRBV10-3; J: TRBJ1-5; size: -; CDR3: CAISESRTDQPQHF
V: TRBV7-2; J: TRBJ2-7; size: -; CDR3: CASSFSRDTSYEQYF
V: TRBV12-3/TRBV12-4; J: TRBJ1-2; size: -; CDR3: CASRDRDYGYTF
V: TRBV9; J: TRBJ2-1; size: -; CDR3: CASSVGARNEQFF
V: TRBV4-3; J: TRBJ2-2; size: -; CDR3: CASSRAVDTGELFF
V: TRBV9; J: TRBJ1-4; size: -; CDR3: CASSVGTGGEKLFF
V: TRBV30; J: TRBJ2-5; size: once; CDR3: CAWTLGGGQETQYF
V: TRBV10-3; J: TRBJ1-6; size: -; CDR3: CAISDGQGGDSPLHF
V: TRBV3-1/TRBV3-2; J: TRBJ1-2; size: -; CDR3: CASSPDRLSSSTF
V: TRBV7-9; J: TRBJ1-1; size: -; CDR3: CASSYAGGAETEAFF
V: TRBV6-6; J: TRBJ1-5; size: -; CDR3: CASSRTGYSNQPQHF
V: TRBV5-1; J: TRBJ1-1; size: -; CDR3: CASSPVGGGNTEAFF
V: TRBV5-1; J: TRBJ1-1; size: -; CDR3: CASSPVTEAFF
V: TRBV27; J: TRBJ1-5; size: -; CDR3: CASSSDYRNQPQHF
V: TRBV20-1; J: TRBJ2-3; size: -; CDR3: CSASSPGAGGVTDTQYF
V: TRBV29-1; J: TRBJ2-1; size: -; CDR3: CSVEEDRVNEQFF